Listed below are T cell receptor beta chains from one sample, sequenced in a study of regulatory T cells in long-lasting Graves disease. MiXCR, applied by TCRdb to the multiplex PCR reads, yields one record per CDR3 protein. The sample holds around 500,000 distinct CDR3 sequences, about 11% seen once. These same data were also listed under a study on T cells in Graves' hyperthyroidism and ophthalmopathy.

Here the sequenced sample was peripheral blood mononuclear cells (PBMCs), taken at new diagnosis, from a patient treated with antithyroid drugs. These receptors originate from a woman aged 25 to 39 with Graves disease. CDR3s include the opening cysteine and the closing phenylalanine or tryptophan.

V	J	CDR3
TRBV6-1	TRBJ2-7	CASSQGSEQYF
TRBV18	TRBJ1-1	CASSPNHTALLEAFF
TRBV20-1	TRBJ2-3	CSAKSGRATDTQYF
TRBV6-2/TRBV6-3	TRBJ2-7	CASNPGQRTYEQYF
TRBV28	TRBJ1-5	CASNGVRDSNQPQHF
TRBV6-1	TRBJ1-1	CASSEIYTEAFF
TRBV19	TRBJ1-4	CASSPTGGEKLFF
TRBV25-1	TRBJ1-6	CASSRGSYNSPLHF
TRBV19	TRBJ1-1	CASRDGRERAFF
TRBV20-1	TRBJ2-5	CSARRAVVGETQYF
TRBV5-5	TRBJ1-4	CASSLVLINEKLFF